This T cell receptor (beta chain) was recorded in a study of cytomegalovirus exposure and HLA in healthy donors. Sequencing was performed with immunoSEQ multiplex PCR; in TCRdb, only in-frame clones are kept and a portion is missing. The sample yields approximately 120,000 clones, around 94% seen once. This clone was recorded only once. V shed 0 bases, J shed 9 bases, and the junction held 6 bases outside the gene matches. The germline CDR1 and CDR2 sequences are SGHDT and YYEEEE. This CDR3 is built from 15 residues. The sample was PBMCs. V is TRBV5-6 and J is TRBJ1-6; 7 bases fit TRBD1. The receptor was derived from a woman under 30 in good health and CMV-seronegative. The CDR3 DNA is TGTGCCAGCAGCTTGGACCAGGCAGGGGGTTCACCCCTCCACTTT. Protein product: CASSLDQAGGSPLHF.